The 9 T cell receptor beta chains below were found in one sample sequenced in a study of blood T cell repertoires in COVID-19. The protocol was immunoSEQ multiplex PCR, while the TCRdb copy is restricted to in-frame clones and leaves out a portion. This sample has about 180,000 clones, with 80% to 85% found just once. Sequenced: peripheral blood. Source of these receptors: a woman over 75 with COVID-19, enrolled during active disease.

This rearrangement joins TRBV10-3 to TRBJ2-2; 8 nucleotides line up with TRBD2. The germline V gene has CDR1 ENHRY and CDR2 SYGVKD. The CDR3 covers 16 residues. Trimming at V came to 3 bases and at J to 1 base, leaving 4 bases not matched to a gene. The CDR3 DNA reads TGTGCCATCAGTGATACTAGCGGAGGGAACACCGGGGAGCTGTTTTTT. Amino acids: CAISDTSGGNTGELFF.

This rearrangement joins TRBV7-9 to TRBJ2-5; the D gene is possibly TRBD1 (5 bases). Germline V gives CDR1 SEHNR, CDR2 FQNEAQ (reference sequence). The length of the CDR3 is 12 residues. Trimming stripped 3 bases from V and 4 bases from J, with 6 bases between. The CDR3 reads CASSLDIETQYF. The CDR3 DNA is TGTGCCAGCAGCTTGGACATAGAGACCCAGTACTTC.

The rearrangement joins TRBV19 to TRBJ2-1; no reliable D call. Germline V lookup: CDR1 LNHDA, CDR2 SQIVND (reference sequence). This CDR3 comprises 15 residues. V lost 1 base, J lost 0 bases, and 7 bases lay in between. CDR3 in DNA: TGTGCCAGTAGTATAGCATTCGGCTCCTACAATGAGCAGTTCTTC. Translated, it gives CASSIAFGSYNEQFF. Combining the CDR3 with reference TRBV19 and TRBJ2-1 gives the whole variable domain DGGITQSPKYLFRKEGQNVTLSCEQNLNHDAMYWYRQDPGQGLRLIYYSQIVNDFQKGDIAEGYSVSREKKESFPLTVTSAQKNPTAFYLCASSIAFGSYNEQFFGPGTRLTVL.

The rearrangement links TRBV29-1 to TRBJ2-7; 11 positions match TRBD2. In germline, CDR1 is SQVTM, CDR2 ANQGSEA. The CDR3 loop spans 18 amino acids. V lost 6 bases and J lost 3; bases outside the gene matches: 19. The CDR3 spells CSVVPSGGPAQHFYEQYF. CDR3 DNA: TGCAGCGTAGTCCCTAGCGGGGGGCCCGCACAGCATTTCTACGAGCAGTACTTC.

The gene calls are TRBV5-8 and TRBJ2-1, with a tentative D call TRBD1 (5 bases). Trimming shortened V by 2 bases and J by 2 bases, and 11 bases separated the two germline ends. The CDR3 contains 15 residues. The germline V gene encodes CDR1 SGHTS and CDR2 YDEGEE. The CDR3 coding sequence is TGTGCCAGCAGCTTAGGGGTAGGCCCCTACAATGAGCAGTTCTTC. This sequence encodes CASSLGVGPYNEQFF. The whole variable domain, filled in from reference TRBV5-8 and TRBJ2-1, reads EAGVTQSPTHLIKTRGQQATLRCSPISGHTSVYWYQQALGLGLQFLLWYDEGEERNRGNFPPRFSGRQFPNYSSELNVNALELEDSALYLCASSLGVGPYNEQFFGPGTRLTVL.

The chain is built from TRBV7-6 and TRBJ2-1, with D maybe TRBD1 (5 bases). CDR3 length: 14 residues. Germline CDR1 is SGHVS and CDR2 is FNYEAQ. Trimming left V 2 bases short and J 7 bases short, with 12 bases between. The CDR3 is CASSLTGAMNEQFF. CDR3 nucleotides: TGTGCCAGCAGCTTAACTGGGGCCATGAATGAGCAGTTCTTC.

V gene TRBV11-2 combines with J gene TRBJ2-7; 7 bases are a match to TRBD2. CDR3 length: 16 amino acids. With 5 bases clipped from V and 2 bases from J, the junction kept 12 bases outside the gene matches. CDR1 and CDR2 from the germline V gene are SGHAT and FQNNGV. CDR3 amino acids: CASSRGRGGRAYEQYF. CDR3 coding DNA: TGTGCCAGCAGCCGTGGACGGGGAGGGAGGGCCTACGAGCAGTACTTC.

The chain employs TRBV11-2 and TRBJ2-5, with 11 bases lining up with TRBD1. Germline CDR1 reads SGHAT; CDR2 reads FQNNGV. The length of the CDR3 is 15 residues. With 1 base clipped from V and 4 bases from J, the junction kept 2 bases outside the gene matches. DNA for the CDR3: TGTGCCAGCAGCTTAGCCGGGACAGGGGGAGAGACCCAGTACTTC. It yields the protein CASSLAGTGGETQYF. The whole variable domain, filled in from reference TRBV11-2 and TRBJ2-5, reads EAGVAQSPRYKIIEKRQSVAFWCNPISGHATLYWYQQILGQGPKLLIQFQNNGVVDDSQLPKDRFSAERLKGVDSTLKIQPAKLEDSAVYLCASSLAGTGGETQYFGPGTRLLVL.

The chain employs TRBV12-5 and TRBJ2-1, with 9 bases that match TRBD2. Trimming at V came to 6 bases and at J to 0 bases, leaving 9 bases not matched to a gene. The CDR3 length is 17 residues. Germline CDR1 and CDR2: LGHNT and FRNRAP. CDR3 nucleotide sequence: TGTGCTAGTGGCTTATCATTGACTAGCGGCTCCTACAATGAGCAGTTCTTC. This codes for CASGLSLTSGSYNEQFF.